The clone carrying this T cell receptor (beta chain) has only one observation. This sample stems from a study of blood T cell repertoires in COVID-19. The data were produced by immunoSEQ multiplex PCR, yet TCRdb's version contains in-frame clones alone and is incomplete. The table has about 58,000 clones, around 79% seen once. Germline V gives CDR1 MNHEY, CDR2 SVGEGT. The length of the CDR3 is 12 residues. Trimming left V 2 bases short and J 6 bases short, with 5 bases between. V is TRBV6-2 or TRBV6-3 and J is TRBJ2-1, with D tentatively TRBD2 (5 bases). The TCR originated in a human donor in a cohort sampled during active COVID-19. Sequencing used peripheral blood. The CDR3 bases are TGTGCCAGCAGTTACCGGGGCAATGAGCAGTTCTTC. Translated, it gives CASSYRGNEQFF.